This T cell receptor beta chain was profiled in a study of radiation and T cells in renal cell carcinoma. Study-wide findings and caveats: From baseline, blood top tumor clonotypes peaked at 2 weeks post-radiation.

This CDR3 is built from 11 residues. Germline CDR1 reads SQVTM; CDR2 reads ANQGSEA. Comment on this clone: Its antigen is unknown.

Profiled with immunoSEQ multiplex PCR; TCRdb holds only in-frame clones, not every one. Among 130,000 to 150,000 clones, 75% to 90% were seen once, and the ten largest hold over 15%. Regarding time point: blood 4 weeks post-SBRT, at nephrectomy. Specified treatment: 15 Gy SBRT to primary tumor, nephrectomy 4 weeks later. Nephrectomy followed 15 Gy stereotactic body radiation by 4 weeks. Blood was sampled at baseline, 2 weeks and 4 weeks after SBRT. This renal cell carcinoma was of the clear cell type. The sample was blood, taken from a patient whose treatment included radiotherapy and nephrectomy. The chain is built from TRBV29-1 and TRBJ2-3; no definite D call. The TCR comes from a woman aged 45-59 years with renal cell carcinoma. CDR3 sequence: CRHRRTDTQYF. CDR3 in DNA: TGCCGACACCGTCGCACAGATACGCAGTATTTT.